This T cell receptor (beta chain) is from a study of tumor and adjacent non-tumor tissue in lung cancer. As to this clonotype: Compared with germline, one end of the junction differs, possibly owing to a read error.

TCRbeta libraries were built with three rounds of nested PCR, modified from ARM-PCR. MiXCR was run by TCRdb on the multiplex PCR reads, yielding one entry per CDR3 protein. The table includes 81,000 or so distinct CDR3 sequences, about four fifths detected once. The template was RNA from unsorted bulk tissue. More than 3 cm separated this lung sample from the edge of the tumor. The V gene's germline CDR1 is MGHRA and CDR2 YSYEKL. This CDR3 has 16 residues. The TCR was taken from a man aged 55 to 70 with non-small cell lung cancer. The J gene is TRBJ2-3, the V gene TRBV4-1, with D perhaps matching TRBD1 (5 bases). Sequencing was done on a sample of distant non-tumor lung tissue. The CDR3 nucleotides read TGCGCCAGCAGCCAGGATACAGGCTTCTTAACAGATACGCTGTATTTT. This translates into CASSQDTGFLTDTLYF.